The 16 T cell receptor beta chains below were found in one sample sequenced in a study of cytomegalovirus exposure and HLA in healthy donors. The PCR was carried out with 60 Vbeta primers and 13 Jbeta primers. Produced via immunoSEQ multiplex PCR; TCRdb's table is partial and in-frame only. Here the sample spans 150,000 to 200,000 clones, roughly 87% being singletons. Material for sequencing was PBMCs. The origin of the receptors is a girl in the first two years of life in good health and CMV-seronegative.

The chain couples TRBV19 to TRBJ1-6; TRBD1 agrees at 7 bases. The CDR3 sequence is 15 residues long. V was pared by 5 bases and J by 3 bases, with 4 bases of the junction left unmatched. CDR1 is LNHDA, CDR2 SQIVND, per germline (reference sequence). The CDR3 reads CASSPGTDYNSPLHF. The CDR3 bases are TGTGCCAGTAGTCCCGGGACAGACTATAATTCACCCCTCCACTTT.

The rearrangement uses TRBV4-1 and TRBJ1-5, with D hard to call. V was shortened by 1 base and J by 2 bases, with 3 bases between the two germline ends. This CDR3 has 13 residues. Germline V gene data show CDR1 as MGHRA and CDR2 as YSYEKL. This CDR3 reads CASSQVGNQPQHF. The CDR3 DNA follows: TGCGCCAGCAGCCAAGTCGGCAATCAGCCCCAGCATTTT.

The V and J genes are TRBV6-1 and TRBJ2-1, with 7 bases that match TRBD1. The CDR3 has 14 amino acids. The V segment lost 8 bases and the J segment 2 bases; nucleotides outside the gene matches: 6. Germline CDR1 and CDR2: MNHNS and SASEGT. Written as DNA, the CDR3 is TGTGCCAGCCGGGGACAGAGGCCCTACAATGAGCAGTTCTTC. This codes for CASRGQRPYNEQFF.

The chain recombines TRBV4-1 with TRBJ2-5; D may be TRBD1 (6 bases). Trimming pared 4 bases from V and 5 bases from J, leaving 17 bases between. This CDR3 is built from 15 residues. Germline-derived CDR1 and CDR2 are MGHRA and YSYEKL. CDR3: CASSPSGERGETQYF. In nucleotides, the CDR3 is TGCGCCAGCAGCCCCTCAGGGGAGAGAGGGGAGACCCAGTACTTC.

This clone appeared a single time. This chain joins TRBV9 and TRBJ2-5; 7 bases are a match to TRBD1. From germline, CDR1 is SGDLS and CDR2 YYNGEE. V shed 0 bases and J 4 bases; nucleotides not matched to a gene: 6. The CDR3 loop spans 15 amino acids. CDR3 in amino acids: CASSVVAAGGETQYF. CDR3 nucleotides: TGTGCCAGCAGCGTAGTTGCGGCAGGGGGAGAGACCCAGTACTTC. The full variable domain, rest sourced from reference TRBV9 and TRBJ2-5, is DSGVTQTPKHLITATGQRVTLRCSPRSGDLSVYWYQQSLDQGLQFLIQYYNGEERAKGNILERFSAQQFPDLHSELNLSSLELGDSALYFCASSVVAAGGETQYFGPGTRLLVL.

The chain carries TRBV2 and TRBJ1-5; D is unresolved. This CDR3 comprises 15 residues. V lost 6 bases to trimming and J lost 7 bases, with 19 bases between them. CDR1 is SNHLY, CDR2 FYNNEI, per germline. CDR3 sequence: CASRQDWGERQPQHF. The CDR3 DNA reads TGTGCCAGCAGACAAGATTGGGGAGAACGGCAGCCCCAGCATTTT.

The V call is TRBV4-3, the J call TRBJ2-3, with 9 positions matching TRBD1. Trimming at V came to 4 bases and at J to 5 bases, leaving 16 bases not matched to a gene. The CDR3 extends over 18 amino acids. CDR1 and CDR2 (germline): LGHNA, YSLEER. Here the CDR3 reads CASSLDITRDREGDTQYF. As DNA, the CDR3 is TGCGCCAGCAGCCTCGACATCACCCGGGACAGGGAGGGAGATACGCAGTATTTT.

This rearrangement joins TRBV11-2 to TRBJ2-1; TRBD2 matches 8 bases. The germline V gene encodes CDR1 SGHAT and CDR2 FQNNGV. The CDR3 is made up of 15 amino acids. Trimming removed 5 bases from V and 7 bases from J; junction bases left unmatched: 10. The CDR3 sequence is CASSLSREVWNEQFF. CDR3 bases: TGTGCCAGCAGCCTTTCGCGGGAGGTTTGGAATGAGCAGTTCTTC.

This clone was counted a few times. The chain is built from TRBV9 and TRBJ2-7, with TRBD1 as a possible D gene (5 bases). V was shortened by 0 bases and J by 5 bases, with 15 bases between the two germline ends. CDR1 SGDLS and CDR2 YYNGEE come from the germline V gene. This CDR3 comprises 15 residues. The DNA of the CDR3 is TGTGCCAGCAGCGTAGAAGGTTCCAGGGCGGACGAGCAGTACTTC. Protein: CASSVEGSRADEQYF.

This chain uses TRBV27 with TRBJ2-7, with TRBD2 as a possible D gene (5 bases). The CDR3 covers 14 residues. The germline V and J ends were trimmed by 6 bases and 0 bases, with 12 bases remaining between them. Germline loops: CDR1 MNHEY, CDR2 SMNVEV (reference sequence). CDR3: CASSDTGGSYEQYF. CDR3 sequence (DNA): TGTGCCAGCAGCGATACCGGAGGCTCCTACGAGCAGTACTTC.

The chain carries TRBV4-1 and TRBJ1-5, with 8 nucleotides matching TRBD1. J lost 0 bases, V lost 3 bases, and 10 bases had no gene match. The CDR3 consists of 18 residues. CDR1 MGHRA and CDR2 YSYEKL come from the germline V gene. DNA of the CDR3: TGCGCCAGCAGCCATCAAACACAGGGGGAGTATAGCAATCAGCCCCAGCATTTT. Encoded protein: CASSHQTQGEYSNQPQHF.

This rearrangement joins TRBV18 to TRBJ2-1; 9 bases map to TRBD2. Trimming cost V 3 bases and J 3 bases; bases outside gene matches: 12. This CDR3 is 18 amino acids long. Germline CDR1 is KGHSH and CDR2 is LQKENI. CDR3 sequence (DNA): TGTGCCAGCTCACCCCCAGTGGGAGCGGGGGGTCTCTACAATGAGCAGTTCTTC. Translating it yields CASSPPVGAGGLYNEQFF.

The chain couples TRBV5-1 to TRBJ2-3, with D maybe TRBD2 (6 bases). The CDR3 is 13 amino acids. CDR1 and CDR2 from the germline V gene are SGHRS and YFSETQ. The V and J ends lost 6 bases and 1 base respectively, with 9 bases between them. CDR3 nucleotide sequence: TGCGCCAGCACCCCTAGCGGCACAGATACGCAGTATTTT. It yields the protein CASTPSGTDTQYF.

This clone appeared a single time. In nucleotides, the CDR3 is TGTGCCAGCAGTTTGCACCTACGGACAGGGGAGGTTCCAGGCTACACCTTC. It encodes CASSLHLRTGEVPGYTF. This rearrangement joins TRBV27 to TRBJ1-2; 9 nucleotides match TRBD1. V was clipped by 3 bases and J by 8 bases; unmatched bases: 16. CDR1 and CDR2 from the germline V gene are MNHEY and SMNVEV (reference sequence). The CDR3 has 17 residues.

The genes are TRBV6-1 and TRBJ1-1; the match to TRBD1 covers 7 bases. In germline, CDR1 is MNHNS, CDR2 SASEGT. After removal of 6 bases from V and 2 bases from J, the junction contained 3 bases not matched to a gene. The CDR3 covers 13 residues. CDR3 nucleotides: TGTGCCAGCAGGGACAGGTATAACACTGAAGCTTTCTTT. The encoded protein is CASRDRYNTEAFF.

The CDR3 DNA is TGTGCCACCAGCAGAGATCTTCTAAGGTTCCAGGGCTCCTACAATGAGCAGTTCTTC. Translating gives CATSRDLLRFQGSYNEQFF. The chain uses TRBV15 and TRBJ2-1; TRBD1 might be the D (5 bases). This CDR3 has 19 residues. V shed 0 bases and J shed 0 bases, with 18 bases lying between them. CDR1 and CDR2 from the germline V gene are LNHNV and YYDKDF (reference sequence). Based on the CDR3 plus reference TRBV15 and TRBJ2-1, the full variable domain is DAMVIQNPRYQVTQFGKPVTLSCSQTLNHNVMYWYQQKSSQAPKLLFHYYDKDFNNEADTPDNFQSRRPNTSFCFLDIRSPGLGDTAMYLCATSRDLLRFQGSYNEQFFGPGTRLTVL.